Listed below are T cell receptor beta chains from one sample, sequenced in a study of OX40 agonist ivuxolimab in advanced cancers. The method was immunoSEQ multiplex PCR; TCRdb's version includes in-frame clones alone and lacks a portion of them. The table lists 35,000 to 45,000 clones, more than 75% of them singletons. The starting material was CD4+ or CD8+ T cells sorted from blood, obtained in a trial of the OX40 agonist ivuxolimab. The receptors derive from an adult with an advanced solid tumor such as melanoma, head and neck, liver or kidney cancer. Both conserved end residues are part of each CDR3. Fields, in order: V gene, J gene, clone size, D gene, CDR3 protein, CDR3 DNA. The D gene is left open where the match is weak. Part of the rows lack a size; the others show once, few, many or a class for expanded clones.

V: TRBV11-3
J: TRBJ1-1
size: .
D: TRBD1
CDR3: CASSLGQRGFGTEAFF
DNA: TGTGCCAGCAGCTTGGGACAGAGGGGTTTCGGCACTGAAGCTTTCTTT

V: TRBV28
J: TRBJ1-5
size: .
D: .
CDR3: CASSFLGEGNQPQHF
DNA: TGTGCCAGCAGTTTCTTAGGGGAGGGTAATCAGCCCCAGCATTTT

V: TRBV18
J: TRBJ2-7
size: .
D: TRBD2
CDR3: CASSPGLAGEQYF
DNA: TGTGCCAGCTCACCGGGACTAGCGGGCGAGCAGTACTTC

V: TRBV6-1
J: TRBJ1-2
size: .
D: .
CDR3: CASSEPGLYGYTF
DNA: TGTGCCAGCAGTGAACCGGGGCTCTATGGCTACACCTTC

V: TRBV5-6
J: TRBJ1-4
size: .
D: .
CDR3: CASKCEARKNAEPGEKLFF
DNA: TGTGCCAGCAAATGCGAGGCTCGTAAGAACGCCGAGCCTGGGGAAAAACTGTTTTTT

V: TRBV4-3
J: TRBJ2-1
size: .
D: TRBD2
CDR3: CASSQVLAGGPGNNEQFF
DNA: TGCGCCAGCAGCCAAGTACTAGCGGGAGGGCCAGGTAACAATGAGCAGTTCTTC

V: TRBV28
J: TRBJ2-7
size: .
D: .
CDR3: CASRSVPPSYEQYF
DNA: TGTGCCAGCCGGAGCGTACCTCCCTCCTACGAGCAGTACTTC

V: TRBV11-1
J: TRBJ2-7
size: once
D: TRBD2
CDR3: CASSFGGDPLDF
DNA: TGTGCCAGCAGCTTTGGGGGGGACCCTCTGGACTTC

V: TRBV30
J: TRBJ2-2
size: .
D: .
CDR3: CAWTGAGELFF
DNA: TGTGCCTGGACGGGGGCCGGGGAGCTGTTTTTT

V: TRBV30
J: TRBJ1-2
size: few
D: .
CDR3: CAWSVRWQAGGYTF
DNA: TGTGCCTGGAGTGTACGGTGGCAGGCAGGTGGCTACACCTTC

V: TRBV11-1
J: TRBJ2-5
size: .
D: TRBD2
CDR3: CASSLVTSGRETQYF
DNA: TGTGCCAGCAGCTTAGTTACTAGCGGGAGAGAGACCCAGTACTTC

V: TRBV5-1
J: TRBJ2-7
size: .
D: .
CDR3: CASSLGTPQDYEQYF
DNA: TGCGCCAGCAGCTTGGGAACACCCCAGGACTACGAGCAGTACTTC

V: TRBV19
J: TRBJ2-7
size: .
D: .
CDR3: CASSLADSYEQYF
DNA: TGTGCCAGTAGCTTAGCGGACTCCTACGAGCAGTACTTC

V: TRBV7-2
J: TRBJ2-3
size: .
D: .
CDR3: CASSDYGGTQYF
DNA: TGTGCCAGCAGCGACTACGGGGGTACGCAGTATTTT

V: TRBV5-5
J: TRBJ1-2
size: once
D: .
CDR3: CASFLGGSSNYGYTF
DNA: TGTGCCAGCTTCCTGGGGGGCAGTTCTAACTATGGCTACACCTTC

V: TRBV30
J: TRBJ2-7
size: .
D: TRBD2
CDR3: CAWRPPGGYEQYF
DNA: TGTGCCTGGAGACCTCCCGGGGGGTACGAGCAGTACTTC

V: TRBV11-2
J: TRBJ2-7
size: once
D: .
CDR3: CASSLTRGPSTSYEQYF
DNA: TGTGCCAGCAGCTTAACGAGAGGGCCGAGCACTTCCTACGAGCAGTACTTC

V: TRBV7-2
J: TRBJ2-3
size: .
D: TRBD2
CDR3: CASSPQGGRATDTQYF
DNA: TGTGCCAGCAGCCCCCAAGGCGGGAGGGCAACAGATACGCAGTATTTT

V: TRBV4-1
J: TRBJ2-7
size: .
D: .
CDR3: CASSQNRMLQYF
DNA: TGCGCCAGCAGCCAAAATAGGATGTTGCAGTACTTC

V: TRBV5-6
J: TRBJ1-1
size: .
D: .
CDR3: CASSSDGPIGAFF
DNA: TGTGCCAGCAGCTCGGACGGGCCTATCGGAGCTTTCTTT

V: TRBV5-6
J: TRBJ1-2
size: .
D: TRBD1
CDR3: CASSLPTGDRGGYGYGYTF
DNA: TGTGCCAGCAGCCTGCCGACCGGGGACAGGGGTGGCTATGGCTATGGCTACACCTTC

V: TRBV5-1
J: TRBJ2-5
size: .
D: .
CDR3: CASSSQGPQETQYF
DNA: TGCGCCAGCAGCTCCCAGGGGCCCCAAGAGACCCAGTACTTC

V: TRBV5-1
J: TRBJ2-3
size: .
D: .
CDR3: CASSLVPDTQYF
DNA: TGCGCCAGCAGCTTGGTCCCAGATACGCAGTATTTT

V: TRBV28
J: TRBJ1-2
size: .
D: .
CDR3: CASSLPPLGGPYGYTF
DNA: TGTGCCAGCAGTTTACCCCCTTTGGGTGGCCCCTATGGCTACACCTTC

V: TRBV10-3
J: TRBJ1-5
size: .
D: TRBD1
CDR3: CAISTGENQPQHF
DNA: TGTGCCATCAGTACAGGGGAGAATCAGCCCCAGCATTTT

V: TRBV27
J: TRBJ2-1
size: .
D: TRBD1
CDR3: CASSPWTGEQFF
DNA: TGTGCCAGCAGTCCTTGGACAGGGGAGCAGTTCTTC

V: TRBV4-1
J: TRBJ2-7
size: .
D: .
CDR3: CASSHSAGGADEQYF
DNA: TGCGCCAGCAGCCACTCGGCAGGGGGGGCGGACGAGCAGTACTTC

V: TRBV9
J: TRBJ1-1
size: .
D: .
CDR3: CASSPQRGDEAFF
DNA: TGTGCCAGCAGCCCCCAGAGAGGCGATGAAGCTTTCTTT

V: TRBV28
J: TRBJ1-2
size: .
D: .
CDR3: CASRQGDYGYTF
DNA: TGTGCCAGCCGCCAAGGCGACTATGGCTACACCTTC

V: TRBV9
J: TRBJ2-7
size: .
D: TRBD2
CDR3: CASSVGEGLAGAYEQYF
DNA: TGTGCCAGCAGCGTAGGGGAAGGACTAGCGGGGGCCTACGAGCAGTACTTC

V: TRBV7-2
J: TRBJ2-5
size: few
D: TRBD2
CDR3: CASSWRAGEEETQYF
DNA: TGTGCCAGCAGCTGGAGGGCGGGAGAGGAAGAGACCCAGTACTTC

V: TRBV4-1
J: TRBJ2-5
size: .
D: .
CDR3: CASSQTQTQETQYF
DNA: TGCGCCAGCAGCCAAACCCAGACCCAAGAGACCCAGTACTTC

V: TRBV30
J: TRBJ1-6
size: few
D: .
CDR3: CAGGVSPLHF
DNA: TGTGCCGGGGGGGTTTCACCCCTCCACTTT

V: TRBV11-2
J: TRBJ1-2
size: once
D: .
CDR3: CASSLEGTYGYTF
DNA: TGTGCCAGCAGCTTAGAAGGCACCTATGGCTACACCTTC

V: TRBV2
J: TRBJ2-1
size: .
D: TRBD2
CDR3: CASSLAGGSNEQFF
DNA: TGTGCCAGCAGTCTTGCGGGAGGTAGCAATGAGCAGTTCTTC

V: TRBV2
J: TRBJ2-7
size: once
D: .
CDR3: CASRGQLRSYEQYF
DNA: TGTGCCAGCAGAGGACAGCTACGCTCCTACGAGCAGTACTTC

V: TRBV28
J: TRBJ2-7
size: .
D: .
CDR3: CASSQRHEQYF
DNA: TGTGCCAGCAGTCAGAGGCACGAGCAGTACTTC

V: TRBV6-5
J: TRBJ2-3
size: .
D: .
CDR3: CASSNGDTQYF
DNA: TGTGCCAGCAGTAATGGAGATACGCAGTATTTT

V: TRBV4-1
J: TRBJ1-5
size: .
D: .
CDR3: CASSSRAFHQPQHF
DNA: TGCGCCAGCAGCTCTCGGGCCTTCCATCAGCCCCAGCATTTT

V: TRBV19
J: TRBJ2-3
size: .
D: .
CDR3: CASSSPASTDTQYF
DNA: TGTGCCAGTAGTAGTCCTGCTTCCACAGATACGCAGTATTTT

V: TRBV27
J: TRBJ2-5
size: few
D: TRBD2
CDR3: CASSTNYGRRRETQYF
DNA: TGTGCCAGCAGTACCAACTACGGGAGGCGGAGAGAGACCCAGTACTTC

V: TRBV19
J: TRBJ2-1
size: .
D: .
CDR3: CASSILRNEQFF
DNA: TGTGCCAGTAGTATCTTGAGGAATGAGCAGTTCTTC

V: TRBV7-6
J: TRBJ2-3
size: .
D: .
CDR3: CASSPGVVSTDTQYF
DNA: TGTGCCAGCAGCCCAGGGGTGGTATCAACAGATACGCAGTATTTT

V: TRBV30
J: TRBJ2-1
size: .
D: .
CDR3: CAWSEGDYEQFF
DNA: TGTGCCTGGAGTGAAGGGGACTATGAGCAGTTCTTC

V: TRBV5-6
J: TRBJ2-7
size: .
D: TRBD1
CDR3: CASSFRGTVAYEQYF
DNA: TGTGCCAGCAGCTTTAGAGGGACAGTTGCCTACGAGCAGTACTTC

V: TRBV6-5
J: TRBJ2-7
size: .
D: TRBD2
CDR3: CASSYLAGETYEQYF
DNA: TGTGCCAGCAGTTACCTCGCGGGAGAGACCTACGAGCAGTACTTC

V: TRBV12-5
J: TRBJ2-3
size: .
D: .
CDR3: CASGLSLATQYF
DNA: TGTGCTAGTGGTTTGTCCCTAGCTACGCAGTATTTT

V: TRBV7-6
J: TRBJ1-6
size: .
D: TRBD1
CDR3: CASSLESQGAWSPLHF
DNA: TGTGCCAGCAGCTTAGAAAGTCAGGGGGCTTGGTCACCCCTCCACTTT

V: TRBV28
J: TRBJ2-7
size: .
D: TRBD2
CDR3: CASSLLGGSSYEQYF
DNA: TGTGCCAGCAGTTTACTGGGCGGGAGCTCCTACGAGCAGTACTTC